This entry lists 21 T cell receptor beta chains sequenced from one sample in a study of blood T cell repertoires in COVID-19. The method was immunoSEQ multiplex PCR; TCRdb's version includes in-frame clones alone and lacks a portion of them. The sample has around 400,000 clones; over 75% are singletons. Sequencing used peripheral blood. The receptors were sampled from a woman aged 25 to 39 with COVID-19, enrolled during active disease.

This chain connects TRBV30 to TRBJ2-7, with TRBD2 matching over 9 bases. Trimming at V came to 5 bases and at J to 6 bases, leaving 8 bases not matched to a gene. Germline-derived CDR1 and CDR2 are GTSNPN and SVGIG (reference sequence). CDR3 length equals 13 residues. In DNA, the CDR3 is TGTGCCTGGGATGGCGGGAGGGCCGGCGAGCAGTACTTC. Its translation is CAWDGGRAGEQYF.

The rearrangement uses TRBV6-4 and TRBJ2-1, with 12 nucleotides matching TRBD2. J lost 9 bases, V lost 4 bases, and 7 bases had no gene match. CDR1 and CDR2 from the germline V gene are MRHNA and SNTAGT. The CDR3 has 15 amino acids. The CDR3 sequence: CASSVTSGRGIEQFF. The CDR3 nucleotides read TGTGCCAGCAGTGTGACTAGCGGGAGAGGTATTGAGCAGTTCTTC.

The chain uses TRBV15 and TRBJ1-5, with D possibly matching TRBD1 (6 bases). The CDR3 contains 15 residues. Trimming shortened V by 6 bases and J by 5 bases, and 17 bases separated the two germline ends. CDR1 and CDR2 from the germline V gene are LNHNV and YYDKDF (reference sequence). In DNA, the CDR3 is TGTGCCACCAGTTACCTCCGGGACATTTATCAGCCCCAGCATTTT. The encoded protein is CATSYLRDIYQPQHF.

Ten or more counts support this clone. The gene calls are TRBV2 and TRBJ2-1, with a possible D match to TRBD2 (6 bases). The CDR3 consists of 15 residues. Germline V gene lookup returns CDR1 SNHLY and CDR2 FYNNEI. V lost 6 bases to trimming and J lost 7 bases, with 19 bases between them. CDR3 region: CASSPRSGSENEQFF. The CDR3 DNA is TGTGCCAGCAGCCCCCGTTCCGGGAGTGAAAATGAGCAGTTCTTC.

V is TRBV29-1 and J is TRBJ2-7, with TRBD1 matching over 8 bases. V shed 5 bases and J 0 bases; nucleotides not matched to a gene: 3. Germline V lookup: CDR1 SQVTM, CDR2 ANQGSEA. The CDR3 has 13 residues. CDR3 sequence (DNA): TGCAGCGTTCAACAGGGGGTCTCCTACGAGCAGTACTTC. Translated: CSVQQGVSYEQYF.

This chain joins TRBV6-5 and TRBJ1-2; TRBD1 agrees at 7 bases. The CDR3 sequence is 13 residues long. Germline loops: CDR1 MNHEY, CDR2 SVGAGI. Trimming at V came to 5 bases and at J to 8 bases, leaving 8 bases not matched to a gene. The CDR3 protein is CASSRTGRDGYTF. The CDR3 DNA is TGTGCCAGCAGTCGGACAGGTCGGGACGGCTACACCTTC.

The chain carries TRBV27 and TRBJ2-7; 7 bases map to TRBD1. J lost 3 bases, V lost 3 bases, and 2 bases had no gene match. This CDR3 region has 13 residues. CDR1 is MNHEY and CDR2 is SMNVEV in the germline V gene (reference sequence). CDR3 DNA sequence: TGTGCCAGCAGTTTTAACAGGGGCTACGAGCAGTACTTC. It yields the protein CASSFNRGYEQYF.

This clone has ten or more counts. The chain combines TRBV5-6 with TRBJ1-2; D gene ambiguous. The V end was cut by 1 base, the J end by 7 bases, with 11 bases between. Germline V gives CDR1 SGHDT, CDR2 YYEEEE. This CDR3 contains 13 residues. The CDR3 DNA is TGTGCCAGCAGCTTGAGCGCGGCGGCTGGCTACACCTTC. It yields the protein CASSLSAAAGYTF. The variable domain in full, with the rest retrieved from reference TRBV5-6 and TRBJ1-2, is DAGVTQSPTHLIKTRGQQVTLRCSPKSGHDTVSWYQQALGQGPQFIFQYYEEEERQRGNFPDRFSGHQFPNYSSELNVNALLLGDSALYLCASSLSAAAGYTFGSGTRLTVV.

CDR3: CASSDGGIMNTEAFF. The CDR3, as DNA: TGCGCCAGCAGCGACGGGGGTATCATGAACACTGAAGCTTTCTTT. This sequence joins TRBV5-1 and TRBJ1-1; D might be TRBD1 (5 bases). V shed 4 bases and J shed 0 bases, with 13 bases lying between them. Germline-derived CDR1 and CDR2 are SGHRS and YFSETQ. There are 15 residues in the CDR3.

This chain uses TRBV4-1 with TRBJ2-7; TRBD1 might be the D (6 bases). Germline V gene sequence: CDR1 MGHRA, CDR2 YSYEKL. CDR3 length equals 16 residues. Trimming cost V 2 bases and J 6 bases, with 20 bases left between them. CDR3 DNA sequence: TGCGCCAGCAGCCAATTTCAGGGGAATCTTCCCTCCGAGCAGTACTTC. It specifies CASSQFQGNLPSEQYF.

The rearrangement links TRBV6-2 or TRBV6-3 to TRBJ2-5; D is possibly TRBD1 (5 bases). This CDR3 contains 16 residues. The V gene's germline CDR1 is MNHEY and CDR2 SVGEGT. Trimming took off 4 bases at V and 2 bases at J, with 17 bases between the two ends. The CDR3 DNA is TGTGCCAGCAGTTGGATGACAGCCGCCCCACAAGAGACCCAGTACTTC. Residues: CASSWMTAAPQETQYF.

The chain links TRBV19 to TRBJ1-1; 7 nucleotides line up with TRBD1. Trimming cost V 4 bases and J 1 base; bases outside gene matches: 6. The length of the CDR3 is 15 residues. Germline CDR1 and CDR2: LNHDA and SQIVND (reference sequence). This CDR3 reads CASSTLTGANTEAFF. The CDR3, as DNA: TGTGCCAGTAGTACCCTAACAGGGGCGAACACTGAAGCTTTCTTT.

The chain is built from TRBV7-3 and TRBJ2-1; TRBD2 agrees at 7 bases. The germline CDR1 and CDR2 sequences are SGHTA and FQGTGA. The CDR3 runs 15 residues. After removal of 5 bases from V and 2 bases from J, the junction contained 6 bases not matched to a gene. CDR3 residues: CASSRTAGAYNEQFF. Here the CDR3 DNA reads TGTGCCAGCAGCCGTACCGCGGGGGCCTACAATGAGCAGTTCTTC.

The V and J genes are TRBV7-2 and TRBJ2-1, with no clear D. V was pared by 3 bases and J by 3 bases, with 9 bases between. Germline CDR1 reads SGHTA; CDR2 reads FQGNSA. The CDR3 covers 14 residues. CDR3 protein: CASSFDPGYNEQFF. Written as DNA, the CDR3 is TGTGCCAGCAGCTTCGATCCCGGCTACAATGAGCAGTTCTTC.

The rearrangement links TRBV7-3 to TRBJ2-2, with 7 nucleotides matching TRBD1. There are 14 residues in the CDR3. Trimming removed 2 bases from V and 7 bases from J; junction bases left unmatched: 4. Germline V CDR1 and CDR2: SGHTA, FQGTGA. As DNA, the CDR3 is TGTGCCAGCAGCTTACAGGGGGAGAGCGGGGAGCTGTTTTTT. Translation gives CASSLQGESGELFF.

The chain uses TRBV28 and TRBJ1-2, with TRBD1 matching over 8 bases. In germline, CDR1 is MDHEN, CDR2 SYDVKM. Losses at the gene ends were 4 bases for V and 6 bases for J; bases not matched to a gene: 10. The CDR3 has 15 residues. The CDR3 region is CASSSRVDRENGYTF. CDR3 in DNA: TGTGCCAGCAGTTCGCGCGTGGACAGGGAGAATGGCTACACCTTC.

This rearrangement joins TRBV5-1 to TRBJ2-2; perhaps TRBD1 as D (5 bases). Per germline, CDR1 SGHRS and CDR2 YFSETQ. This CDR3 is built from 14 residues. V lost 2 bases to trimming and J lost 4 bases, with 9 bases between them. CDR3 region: CASSFAGFTGELFF. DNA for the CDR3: TGCGCCAGCAGCTTCGCAGGGTTCACCGGGGAGCTGTTTTTT.

The CDR3 DNA reads as TGTGCCTGGAGTCCTGGGGCCGGGACAGGGAAGCAGAATCAGCCCCAGCATTTT. Translation gives CAWSPGAGTGKQNQPQHF. The chain couples TRBV30 to TRBJ1-5; 9 positions agree with TRBD1. This CDR3 is 18 amino acids long. Unmatched junction bases numbered 15, after V lost 2 bases and J lost 4 bases. The germline V gene encodes CDR1 GTSNPN and CDR2 SVGIG (reference sequence).

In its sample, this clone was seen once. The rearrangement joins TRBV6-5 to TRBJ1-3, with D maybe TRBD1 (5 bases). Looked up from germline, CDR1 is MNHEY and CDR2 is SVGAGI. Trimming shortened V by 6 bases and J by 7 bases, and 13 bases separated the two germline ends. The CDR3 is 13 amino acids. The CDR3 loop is CASRLIGGNTIYF. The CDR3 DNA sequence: TGTGCCAGCAGATTAATTGGGGGGAACACCATATATTTT.

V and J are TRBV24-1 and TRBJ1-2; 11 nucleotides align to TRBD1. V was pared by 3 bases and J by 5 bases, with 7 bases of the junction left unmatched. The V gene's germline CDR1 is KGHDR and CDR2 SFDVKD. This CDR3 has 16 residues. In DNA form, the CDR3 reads TGTGCCACCAGTGATCGCCCAGGACAGGGGGCGTATGGCTACACCTTC. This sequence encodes CATSDRPGQGAYGYTF.

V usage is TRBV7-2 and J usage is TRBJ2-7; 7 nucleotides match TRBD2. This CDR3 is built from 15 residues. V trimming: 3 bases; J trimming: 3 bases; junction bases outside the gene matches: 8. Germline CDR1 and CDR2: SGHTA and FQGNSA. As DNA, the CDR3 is TGTGCCAGCAGCTTCTATCGCGGGACTAACTACGAGCAGTACTTC. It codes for CASSFYRGTNYEQYF.